The 14 T cell receptor beta chains presented below share a single source sample, sequenced in a study of monozygotic twins with inflammatory bowel disease. TCRdb reprocessed the 5' RACE reads, keeping one entry per CDR3 protein, no DNA. Its listing shows 350,000 to 400,000 distinct CDR3 sequences. Sequencing was performed on blood. The origin of the receptors is a human donor with ulcerative colitis or Crohn's disease, or a healthy co-twin of an affected twin (not recorded which).

The V gene is TRBV5-1, the J gene TRBJ2-1; TCRdb proposes TRBD2, but this gene call is untestable without DNA. The CDR3 contains 15 residues. CDR1 is SGHRS and CDR2 is YFSETQ in the germline V gene. The CDR3 here is CASSFWRGGKDEQFF.

This sequence joins TRBV24-1 and TRBJ2-5. CDR1 KGHDR and CDR2 SFDVKD come from the germline V gene. This CDR3 has 16 amino acids. Here the CDR3 reads CATSDTDVRTQETQYF.

The chain is built from TRBV5-1 and TRBJ2-7. CDR1 is SGHRS, CDR2 YFSETQ, per germline. The length of the CDR3 is 13 residues. This CDR3 is CASSLYRTYEQYF.

The CDR3 region is CASSQEGRTGYYEQYF. The chain carries TRBV4-3 and TRBJ2-7; TCRdb's assignment of TRBD1 cannot be checked, as there is no DNA. The CDR3 has 16 amino acids. The germline V gene has CDR1 LGHNA and CDR2 YSLEER.

The chain recombines TRBV4-1 with TRBJ2-2. CDR1 and CDR2 from the germline V gene are MGHRA and YSYEKL. The CDR3 extends over 14 amino acids. CDR3 amino acids: CASSQDRRSGELFF.

The chain has TRBV5-1 and TRBJ2-2; TCRdb lists TRBD1, though no DNA is available to test this call. This CDR3 has 16 amino acids. Per the germline V gene, CDR1 is SGHRS and CDR2 is YFSETQ. Here the CDR3 reads CASSLRQLGNTGELFF.

The chain combines TRBV12-3 or TRBV12-4 with TRBJ1-5. The CDR3 extends over 15 amino acids. CDR3 loop: CASSLQDGSNQPQHF.

The chain recombines TRBV6-5 with TRBJ2-1; the TCRdb call, TRBD2, lacks DNA for checking. The CDR3 runs 18 residues. Germline V CDR1 and CDR2: MNHEY, SVGAGI. CDR3 loop: CASSYPAGLAEPYNEQFF.

The rearrangement uses TRBV5-1 and TRBJ2-3; the TCRdb call, TRBD1, lacks DNA for checking. This CDR3 contains 14 residues. Per the germline V gene, CDR1 is SGHRS and CDR2 is YFSETQ. The CDR3 here is CASSRVPAGDTQYF.

CDR3: CASSLQGPRGEQYF. The V gene is TRBV27, the J gene TRBJ2-7; with no DNA, the TCRdb D assignment of TRBD1 cannot be verified. Germline CDR1 MNHEY, CDR2 SMNVEV (reference sequence). This CDR3 comprises 14 residues.

The chain joins TRBV12-3 or TRBV12-4 to TRBJ2-3; with no DNA, the TCRdb D assignment of TRBD1 cannot be verified. CDR3 length: 15 amino acids. CDR3 sequence: CASSTGQLPTDTQYF.

This chain uses TRBV6-2 or TRBV6-3 with TRBJ2-7; the D gene TCRdb calls, TRBD1, cannot be checked with no DNA. This CDR3 spans 15 amino acids. From germline, CDR1 is MNHEY and CDR2 SVGEGT. CDR3 residues: CASSQRDSSYYEQYF.

The gene calls are TRBV7-3 and TRBJ1-6. In germline, CDR1 is SGHTA, CDR2 FQGTGA. This CDR3 is 14 amino acids long. CDR3: CASSLTSPATPLHF.

Here the CDR3 reads CASSLLDGEYEQYF. V gene TRBV12-3 or TRBV12-4 combines with J gene TRBJ2-7. There are 14 residues in the CDR3.